This T cell receptor (beta chain) emerged from a study of T cells in Graves' hyperthyroidism and ophthalmopathy. Study outcomes and limitations: Blood also contained most expanded thyroid clonotypes above 0.001.

This CDR3 spans 19 amino acids. V shed 1 base, J shed 1 base, and the junction held 14 bases outside the gene matches. Germline loops: CDR1 DFQATT, CDR2 SNEGSKA (reference sequence). This clonotype was seen a handful of times. What it recognizes is unknown. Amplified TCR beta CDR3 regions derived from RNA transcripts. The HTBI primer set drove a first-round RT-PCR of the TCR CDR3. In TCRdb, the multiplex PCR reads were re-called with MiXCR into one record per CDR3 protein. The sample carries approximately 560,000 distinct CDR3 sequences, around 14% recorded once. The TCR originated in a woman in her thirties with Graves' hyperthyroidism. Sequences were obtained from blood. The rearrangement uses TRBV20-1 and TRBJ2-1; TRBD2 matches at 9 bases. DNA of the CDR3: TGCAGTGCTAGAGCCCCGGGTAGCGGGAGCTCCCGTTCCTACAATGAGCAGTTCTTC. The encoded protein is CSARAPGSGSSRSYNEQFF.